This T cell receptor (beta chain) was documented in a study of blood T cell repertoires in COVID-19. Overall study: Samples came from the United States, Italy and Spain, spanning acute and convalescent COVID-19.

This clone was seen a single time. V was trimmed by 3 bases and J by 15 bases, leaving 3 bases between them. The CDR3 covers 8 residues. Sequencing was performed with immunoSEQ multiplex PCR; in TCRdb, only in-frame clones are kept and a portion is missing. This table holds approximately 500,000 clones, 89% found once. Patients at the Seattle site were enrolled during active infection and followed longitudinally. The source of this sequence is a man between 18 and 29 years old with COVID-19, enrolled during active disease. The chain carries TRBV12-3 or TRBV12-4 and TRBJ2-1, with D unclear. The specimen was peripheral blood. The CDR3 DNA sequence: TGTGCCAGCAGTTTTCGGTTCTTC. This sequence encodes CASSFRFF.